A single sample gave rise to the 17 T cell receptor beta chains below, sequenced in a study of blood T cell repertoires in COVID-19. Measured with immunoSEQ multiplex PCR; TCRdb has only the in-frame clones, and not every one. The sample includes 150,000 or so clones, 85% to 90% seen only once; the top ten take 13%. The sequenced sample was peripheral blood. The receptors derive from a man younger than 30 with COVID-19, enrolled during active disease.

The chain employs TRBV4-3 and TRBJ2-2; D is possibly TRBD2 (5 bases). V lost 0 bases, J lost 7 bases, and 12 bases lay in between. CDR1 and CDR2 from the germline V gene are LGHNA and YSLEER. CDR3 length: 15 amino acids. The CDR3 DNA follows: TGCGCCAGCAGCCAAGATCCGGTCCGGGGCGGGGAGCTGTTTTTT. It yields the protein CASSQDPVRGGELFF.

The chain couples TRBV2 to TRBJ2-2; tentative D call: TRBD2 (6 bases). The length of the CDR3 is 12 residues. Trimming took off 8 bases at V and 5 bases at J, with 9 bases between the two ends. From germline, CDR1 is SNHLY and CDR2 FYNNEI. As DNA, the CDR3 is TGTGCCAGCGTTGGGGGGACCGGGGAGCTGTTTTTT. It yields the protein CASVGGTGELFF.

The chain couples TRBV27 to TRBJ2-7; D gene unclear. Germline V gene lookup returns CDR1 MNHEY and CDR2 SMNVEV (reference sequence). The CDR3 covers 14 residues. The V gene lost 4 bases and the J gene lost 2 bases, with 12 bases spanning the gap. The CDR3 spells CASSSYLNPYEQYF. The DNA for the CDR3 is TGTGCCAGCAGTTCCTACCTTAACCCCTACGAGCAGTACTTC.

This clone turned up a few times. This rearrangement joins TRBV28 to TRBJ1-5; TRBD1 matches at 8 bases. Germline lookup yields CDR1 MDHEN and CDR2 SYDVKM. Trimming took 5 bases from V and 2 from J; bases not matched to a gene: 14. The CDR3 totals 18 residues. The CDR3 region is CASSRTGTTARGNQPQHF. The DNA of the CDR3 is TGTGCCAGCAGTCGGACAGGGACAACTGCGCGGGGCAATCAGCCCCAGCATTTT.

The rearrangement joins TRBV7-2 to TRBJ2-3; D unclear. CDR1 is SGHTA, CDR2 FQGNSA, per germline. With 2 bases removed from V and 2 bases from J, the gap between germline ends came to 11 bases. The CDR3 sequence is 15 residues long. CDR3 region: CASSLRQVLTDTQYF. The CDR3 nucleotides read TGTGCCAGCAGCTTACGACAAGTCCTCACAGATACGCAGTATTTT. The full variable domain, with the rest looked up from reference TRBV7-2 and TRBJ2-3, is GAGVSQSPSNKVTEKGKDVELRCDPISGHTALYWYRQSLGQGLEFLIYFQGNSAPDKSGLPSDRFSAERTGGSVSTLTIQRTQQEDSAVYLCASSLRQVLTDTQYFGPGTRLTVL.

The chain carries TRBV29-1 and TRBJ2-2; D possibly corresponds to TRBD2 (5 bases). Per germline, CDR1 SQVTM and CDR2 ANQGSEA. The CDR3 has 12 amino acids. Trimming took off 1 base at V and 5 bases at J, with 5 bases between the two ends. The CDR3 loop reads CSVEGGTGELFF. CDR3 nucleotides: TGCAGCGTTGAAGGCGGGACCGGGGAGCTGTTTTTT.

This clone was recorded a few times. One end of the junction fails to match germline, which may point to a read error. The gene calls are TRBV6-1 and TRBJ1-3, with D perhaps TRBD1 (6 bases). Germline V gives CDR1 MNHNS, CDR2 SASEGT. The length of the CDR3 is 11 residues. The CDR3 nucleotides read TGTGCCAGCAGTGAAATAGGGGGTTTGGATTTT. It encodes CASSEIGGLDF.

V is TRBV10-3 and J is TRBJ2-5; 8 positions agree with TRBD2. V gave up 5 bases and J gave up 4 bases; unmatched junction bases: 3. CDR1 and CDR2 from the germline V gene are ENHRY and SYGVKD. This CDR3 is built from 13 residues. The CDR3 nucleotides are TGTGCCATCAGTAGCGGGAGAGGAGAGACCCAGTACTTC. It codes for CAISSGRGETQYF.

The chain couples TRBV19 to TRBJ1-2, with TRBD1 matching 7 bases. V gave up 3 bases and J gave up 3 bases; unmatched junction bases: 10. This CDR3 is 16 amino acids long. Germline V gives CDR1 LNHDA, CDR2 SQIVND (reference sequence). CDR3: CASSIQGGMRDYGYTF. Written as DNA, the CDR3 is TGTGCCAGTAGTATCCAAGGGGGCATGCGAGACTATGGCTACACCTTC.

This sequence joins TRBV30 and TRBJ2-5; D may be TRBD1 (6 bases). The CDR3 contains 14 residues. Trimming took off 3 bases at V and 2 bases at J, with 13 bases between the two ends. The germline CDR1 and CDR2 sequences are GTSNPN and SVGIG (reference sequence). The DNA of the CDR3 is TGTGCCTGGAGCGATCAGGGGCGTCAAGAGACCCAGTACTTC. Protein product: CAWSDQGRQETQYF.

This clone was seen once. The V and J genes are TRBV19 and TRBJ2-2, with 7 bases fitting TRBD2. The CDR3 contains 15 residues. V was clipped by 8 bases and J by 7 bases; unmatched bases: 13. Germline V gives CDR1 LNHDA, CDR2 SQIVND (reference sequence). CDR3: CASHEVSGRVGELFF. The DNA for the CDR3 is TGTGCCAGTCATGAAGTTTCGGGGAGGGTCGGGGAGCTGTTTTTT.

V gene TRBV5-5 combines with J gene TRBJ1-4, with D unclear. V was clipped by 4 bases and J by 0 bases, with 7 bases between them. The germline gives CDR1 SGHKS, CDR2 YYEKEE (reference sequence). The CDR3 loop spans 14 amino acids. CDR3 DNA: TGTGCCAGCAGCCGGACTTCAACTAATGAAAAACTGTTTTTT. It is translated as CASSRTSTNEKLFF.

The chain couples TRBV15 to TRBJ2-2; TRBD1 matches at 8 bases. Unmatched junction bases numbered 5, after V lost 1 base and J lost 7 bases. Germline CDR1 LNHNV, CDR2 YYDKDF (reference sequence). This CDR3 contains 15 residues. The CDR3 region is CATSRVQGAGGELFF. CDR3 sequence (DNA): TGTGCCACCAGCAGAGTCCAGGGGGCTGGCGGGGAGCTGTTTTTT. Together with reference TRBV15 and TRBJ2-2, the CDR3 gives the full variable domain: DAMVIQNPRYQVTQFGKPVTLSCSQTLNHNVMYWYQQKSSQAPKLLFHYYDKDFNNEADTPDNFQSRRPNTSFCFLDIRSPGLGDTAMYLCATSRVQGAGGELFFGEGSRLTVL.

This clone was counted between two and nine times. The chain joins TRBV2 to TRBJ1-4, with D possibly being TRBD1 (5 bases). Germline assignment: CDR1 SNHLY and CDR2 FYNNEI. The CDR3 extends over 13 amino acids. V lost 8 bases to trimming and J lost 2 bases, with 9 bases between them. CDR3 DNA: TGTGCCAGCGGCGGGACGACTAATGAAAAACTGTTTTTT. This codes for CASGGTTNEKLFF.

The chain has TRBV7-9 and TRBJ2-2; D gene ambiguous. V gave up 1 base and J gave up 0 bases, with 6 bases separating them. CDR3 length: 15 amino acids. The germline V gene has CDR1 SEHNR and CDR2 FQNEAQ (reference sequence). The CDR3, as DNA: TGTGCCAGCAGCTTAGGGCACCCGAACACCGGGGAGCTGTTTTTT. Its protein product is CASSLGHPNTGELFF.

CDR3 coding DNA: TGTGCCAGCTCTCAGGGTTTCTACGAGCAGTACTTC. Translating it yields CASSQGFYEQYF. The V call is TRBV5-4, the J call TRBJ2-7; D might be TRBD1 (5 bases). V was clipped by 7 bases and J by 3 bases, with 11 bases between them. Germline V gene data show CDR1 as SGHNT and CDR2 as YYREEE (reference sequence). This CDR3 contains 12 residues.

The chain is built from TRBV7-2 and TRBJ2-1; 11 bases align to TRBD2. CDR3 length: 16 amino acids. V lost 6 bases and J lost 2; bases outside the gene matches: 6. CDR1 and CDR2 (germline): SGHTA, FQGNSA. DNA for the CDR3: TGTGCCAGCAGATTACTAGCGGGAGTTGCCTACAATGAGCAGTTCTTC. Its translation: CASRLLAGVAYNEQFF.